Sequencing of this T cell receptor beta chain was carried out in a study of low-dose radiotherapy and immunotherapy resistance in tumors. Whole-study context: Cohort 2 received 1 Gy per fraction every two weeks, totaling 13 Gy over 26 weeks. The 200 mg/m2 dose of intravenous cyclophosphamide was given every two weeks, one day before radiation and immunotherapy.

The CDR3 has 15 residues. The V end was cut by 1 base, the J end by 4 bases, with 13 bases between. The germline CDR1 and CDR2 sequences are KGHSH and LQKENI. Alpha and beta chains were covered, as first-strand cDNA relied on TRAV- and TRBV-specific primers. TCRs were amplified for 20 to 25 PCR cycles with a constant-region primer and V-primer adapter. From the reads, TCRdb called clonotypes with MiXCR, one entry per CDR3 protein. The sample lists 60,000 to 90,000 distinct CDR3 sequences; around a third were seen once. This sample's time point: before trial treatment. Those who qualified had advanced solid tumors (lacking tumor-infiltrating lymphocytes).

This sequence originates from a female donor with ovarian cancer. The material was PBMCs, obtained before treatment. The V and J genes are TRBV18 and TRBJ1-1, with a weak D call TRBD1 (5 bases). CDR3 residues: CASSPRRATGTEAFF. The CDR3 coding sequence is TGTGCCAGCTCACCACGCAGGGCGACGGGCACTGAAGCTTTCTTT. Looking up the rest from reference TRBV18 and TRBJ1-1 gives the full variable domain: NAGVMQNPRHLVRRRGQEARLRCSPMKGHSHVYWYRQLPEEGLKFMVYLQKENIIDESGMPKERFSAEFPKEGPSILRIQQVVRGDSAAYFCASSPRRATGTEAFFGQGTRLTVV.